This TCR beta chain was sequenced during a study of OX40 agonist ivuxolimab in advanced cancers. Broader study findings: The specificity for antigen of the expanded peripheral T cells was not determined.

Germline values: CDR1 MNHNS, CDR2 SASEGT. This CDR3 is built from 16 residues. Between the trimmed V and J ends, which lost 2 bases and 3 bases, there was a span of 13 bases. Notes on this clone: Its antigen is unknown.

Sequencing used immunoSEQ multiplex PCR; TCRdb keeps in-frame clones, though not all of them. This table has about 60,000 clones, 70% to 90% appearing once. The source material was CD4+ or CD8+ T cells sorted from blood, sampled in a trial of the OX40 agonist ivuxolimab. The rearrangement joins TRBV6-1 to TRBJ1-4, with D tentatively TRBD1 (5 bases). This sequence was found in an adult with an advanced solid tumor such as melanoma, head and neck, liver or kidney cancer. The CDR3 nucleotides read TGTGCCAGCAGTGAAAGTCTCGGGGCCCCTAATGAAAAACTGTTTTTT. Translated, it gives CASSESLGAPNEKLFF.